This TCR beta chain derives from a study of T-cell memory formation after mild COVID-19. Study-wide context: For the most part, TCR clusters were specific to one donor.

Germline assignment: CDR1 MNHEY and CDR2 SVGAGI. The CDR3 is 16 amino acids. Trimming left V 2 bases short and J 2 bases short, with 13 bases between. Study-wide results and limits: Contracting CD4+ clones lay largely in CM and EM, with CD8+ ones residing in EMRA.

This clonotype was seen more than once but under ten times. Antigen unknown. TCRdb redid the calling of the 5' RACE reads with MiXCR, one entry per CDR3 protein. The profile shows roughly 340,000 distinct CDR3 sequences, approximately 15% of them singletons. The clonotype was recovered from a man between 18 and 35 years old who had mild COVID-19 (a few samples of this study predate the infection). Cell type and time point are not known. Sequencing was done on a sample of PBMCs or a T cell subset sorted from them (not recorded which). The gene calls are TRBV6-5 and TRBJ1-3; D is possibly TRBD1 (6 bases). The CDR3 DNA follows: TGTGCCAGCAGTTACGGGCTGTCAGGGGCTGGAAACACCATATATTTT. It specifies CASSYGLSGAGNTIYF.